One and the same sample provided the 2 T cell receptor beta chains below, sequenced in a study of PD-L1 blockade in urothelial cancer. Time point indicated: pretreatment peripheral blood. Generated by immunoSEQ multiplex PCR, the TCRdb table keeps only in-frame clones and is missing some. Of under 55,000 clones listed, approximately 91% were seen once; the top ten hold around 25%. Sequences were derived from PBMCs, sampled around atezolizumab (anti-PD-L1) treatment. All receptors come from a donor aged 40 or over with urothelial cancer.

This chain connects TRBV5-1 to TRBJ2-5; D is perhaps TRBD2 (6 bases). The germline CDR1 and CDR2 sequences are SGHRS and YFSETQ. This CDR3 region has 15 residues. V was trimmed by 0 bases and J by 2 bases, leaving 11 bases between them. The CDR3 DNA sequence: TGCGCCAGCAGCTTGGGGGTCGGGGGACAAGAGACCCAGTACTTC. Translated, it gives CASSLGVGGQETQYF.

J is TRBJ2-2 and V is TRBV2, with D tentatively TRBD2 (5 bases). Germline V CDR1 and CDR2: SNHLY, FYNNEI. Trimming took off 6 bases at V and 6 bases at J, with 17 bases between the two ends. The CDR3 totals 15 residues. The CDR3 region is CASSLGGTGAGELFF. The CDR3, as DNA: TGTGCCAGCAGCTTGGGCGGAACCGGGGCCGGGGAGCTGTTTTTT.